This TCR beta chain was sequenced for a study of identical twins. Study-level points and caveats: Excess low generation probability was seen in twin-shared out-of-frame alpha sequences.

As concerns this clonotype: Its target is unknown.

TCRdb called the 5' RACE reads again in MiXCR, with one record for every CDR3 protein. The repertoire includes some 240,000 distinct CDR3 sequences, roughly a tenth of them detected once, and 9% to 10% sits in the top ten. V lost 4 bases, J lost 0 bases, and 14 bases lay in between. CDR1 is SGDLS, CDR2 YYNGEE, per germline. This CDR3 region has 16 residues. The chain links TRBV9 to TRBJ1-5; D is undetermined. The source is a man aged 50 or older in good health. The sequencing input was memory T cells sorted from blood. The CDR3 DNA reads TGTGCCAGCAGCCCCTCCCCACATTCTAGCAATCAGCCCCAGCATTTT. It translates to CASSPSPHSSNQPQHF.